One sample yielded the 9 T cell receptor beta chains listed below, sequenced in a study of T cell changes during pregnancy in multiple sclerosis. The method was immunoSEQ multiplex PCR; TCRdb's version includes in-frame clones alone and lacks a portion of them. The sample contains around 60,000 clones, about 96% of which appear only once. The source was CD8+ T cells from peripheral blood mononuclear cells, collected after pregnancy. These TCRs come from a female donor with multiple sclerosis, enrolled in a pregnancy study.

The gene calls are TRBV15 and TRBJ1-4, with D uncertain. There are 13 residues in the CDR3. Germline CDR1 LNHNV, CDR2 YYDKDF (reference sequence). The V gene lost 0 bases and the J gene lost 8 bases, with 7 bases spanning the gap. In DNA form, the CDR3 reads TGTGCCACCAGCAGAGATCTAGGCGAAAAACTGTTTTTT. It yields the protein CATSRDLGEKLFF.

The V call is TRBV29-1, the J call TRBJ1-2, with D hard to call. The V gene lost 2 bases and the J gene lost 1 base, with 17 bases spanning the gap. Per the germline V gene, CDR1 is SQVTM and CDR2 is ANQGSEA. CDR3 length: 16 amino acids. CDR3 sequence (DNA): TGCAGCGTTGAACGATTGACGGACGGGGTTAACTATGGCTACACCTTC. Its translation is CSVERLTDGVNYGYTF.

CDR3 bases: TGTGCCAGCAGCTTATTCTCTTACCCTCGGGGACTAAGCGAATACACGCAGTATTTT. As protein: CASSLFSYPRGLSEYTQYF. The chain is built from TRBV7-8 and TRBJ2-3; 7 bases align to TRBD2. J was trimmed by 9 bases and V by 2 bases; bases with no gene match: 23. Germline loops: CDR1 SGHVS, CDR2 FQNEAQ. The length of the CDR3 is 19 residues.

V usage is TRBV6-5 and J usage is TRBJ2-1; D unclear. Germline V gene data show CDR1 as MNHEY and CDR2 as SVGAGI. Trimming took off 6 bases at V and 2 bases at J, with 8 bases between the two ends. This CDR3 is built from 13 residues. CDR3 protein: CASSPAAYNEQFF. In DNA form, the CDR3 reads TGTGCCAGCAGCCCCGCAGCCTACAATGAGCAGTTCTTC.

This clone was seen just once. This sequence joins TRBV6-6 and TRBJ2-7; 10 nucleotides line up with TRBD2. CDR1 is MNHNY and CDR2 is SVGAGI in the germline V gene (reference sequence). Unmatched junction bases numbered 4, after V lost 5 bases and J lost 3 bases. This CDR3 has 14 residues. The CDR3 sequence is CASSTLAGVYEQYF. The CDR3 DNA sequence: TGTGCCAGCAGTACCCTAGCGGGGGTCTACGAGCAGTACTTC.

The V gene is TRBV2, the J gene TRBJ2-1; D is possibly TRBD2 (6 bases). V dropped 3 bases and J dropped 15 bases, with 24 bases sitting between them. This CDR3 has 15 residues. Germline CDR1 reads SNHLY; CDR2 reads FYNNEI. The CDR3 region is CASSDWHPGRPGAFF. The CDR3 region has the DNA TGTGCCAGCAGTGATTGGCACCCGGGGAGGCCCGGTGCGTTCTTC.

V and J are TRBV5-4 and TRBJ2-3; D is ambiguous. V lost 4 bases, J lost 2 bases, and 5 bases lay in between. There are 12 residues in the CDR3. Germline assignment: CDR1 SGHNT and CDR2 YYREEE (reference sequence). The CDR3 sequence: CASSQNTDTQYF. CDR3 nucleotide sequence: TGTGCCAGCAGCCAGAACACAGATACGCAGTATTTT.

The chain carries TRBV27 and TRBJ2-7; TRBD1 is a possible D gene (6 bases). This CDR3 region has 14 residues. Trimming removed 3 bases from V and 2 bases from J, with 11 bases in between. Germline V gives CDR1 MNHEY, CDR2 SMNVEV (reference sequence). The CDR3 DNA follows: TGTGCCAGCAGTTTCCGCCCAGGGGCCTACGAGCAGTACTTC. Amino acids: CASSFRPGAYEQYF.

CDR3 sequence: CASSKIEQGLADNNEQFF. In DNA, the CDR3 is TGTGCCAGCAGCAAAATCGAACAGGGACTAGCGGATAACAATGAGCAGTTCTTC. The V call is TRBV21-1, the J call TRBJ2-1; the table's D gene call, TRBD2, was not cross checked with the DNA. TRBV21-1 is a pseudogene segment. The CDR3 has 18 residues.